This TCR beta chain was documented in a study of a mutant IDH1 vaccine in newly diagnosed glioma. A remark on this clone: What it binds is not known.

Generated by immunoSEQ multiplex PCR, the TCRdb table keeps only in-frame clones and is missing some. Here the sample spans approximately 50,000 clones, 86% being singletons. The CDR3 consists of 18 residues. Germline CDR1 and CDR2: SGDLS and YYNGEE. V gave up 0 bases and J gave up 4 bases; unmatched junction bases: 7. Time point denoted: week 35, safety follow-up. All doses held 300 ug of mutant IDH1 20-mer peptide, with topical imiquimod. In weeks 1, 3, 5, 7, 11, 15, 19 and 23, patients were vaccinated. This receptor was taken from a man aged 40-49 years with glioma. The sample here was PBMCs, taken from a glioma patient whose treatment included an IDH1 peptide vaccine. V is TRBV9 and J is TRBJ2-7; TRBD2 matches at 16 bases. The CDR3 sequence: CASSVAGTSGRAGYEQYF. In DNA form, the CDR3 reads TGTGCCAGCAGCGTAGCCGGGACTAGCGGGAGGGCCGGTTACGAGCAGTACTTC.